The 25 T cell receptor beta chains below were found in one sample sequenced in a study of T cells expressing NK-cell markers. TCRdb re-called the 5' RACE reads; every CDR3 protein appears as one record, without DNA. The sample data list 500,000 to 700,000 distinct CDR3 sequences. Sequenced sample: blood T cells: a sorted CD56 or NKG2C T cell subset, CD4+ or CD8+ T cells, or bulk PBMC T cells (not recorded which). These TCRs come from a man younger than 35 in good health.

The chain recombines TRBV12-3 or TRBV12-4 with TRBJ2-1. The CDR3 has 12 residues. The CDR3 reads CASSLEPTAQFF.

The V call is TRBV11-2, the J call TRBJ2-7; TCRdb picks TRBD2, but there is no DNA to check that call. The CDR3 is made up of 16 amino acids. The germline V gene has CDR1 SGHAT and CDR2 FQNNGV. This CDR3 is CASSSITGTSIHEQYF.

The chain combines TRBV27 with TRBJ2-1. Germline assignment: CDR1 MNHEY and CDR2 SMNVEV (reference sequence). The CDR3 sequence is 12 residues long. CDR3 in amino acids: CASKSLGNEQFF.

This chain joins TRBV10-3 and TRBJ2-1. CDR1 and CDR2 (germline): ENHRY, SYGVKD. The CDR3 contains 14 residues. The CDR3 loop reads CAISPTQSYNEQFF.

The chain links TRBV6-4 to TRBJ2-1; TCRdb calls TRBD1, which cannot be checked without DNA. This CDR3 has 13 residues. The germline CDR1 and CDR2 sequences are MRHNA and SNTAGT. This CDR3 reads CASSDSPGSEQFF.

The chain has TRBV9 and TRBJ2-7; as DNA is missing, the TRBD2 call by TCRdb cannot be tested. Per the germline V gene, CDR1 is SGDLS and CDR2 is YYNGEE. The CDR3 extends over 14 amino acids. The CDR3 here is CASSVLAGGYEQYF. The full variable domain, its missing parts supplied by reference TRBV9 and TRBJ2-7, is DSGVTQTPKHLITATGQRVTLRCSPRSGDLSVYWYQQSLDQGLQFLIQYYNGEERAKGNILERFSAQQFPDLHSELNLSSLELGDSALYFCASSVLAGGYEQYFGPGTRLTVT.

The chain recombines TRBV6-5 with TRBJ2-3; TCRdb returns TRBD2, unconfirmable since there is no DNA. The CDR3 is 15 amino acids. Germline CDR1 reads MNHEY; CDR2 reads SVGAGI. CDR3 protein: CASSPFSGVTDTQYF.

The chain is built from TRBV3-1 and TRBJ1-2. CDR1 is LGHDT, CDR2 YNNKEL, per germline (reference sequence). This CDR3 has 13 amino acids. The CDR3 sequence is CASRGILDSGYTF. The entire variable domain, with the rest obtained from reference TRBV3-1 and TRBJ1-2, is as follows: DTAVSQTPKYLVTQMGNDKSIKCEQNLGHDTMYWYKQDSKKFLKIMFSYNNKELIINETVPNRFSPKSPDKAHLNLHINSLELGDSAVYFCASRGILDSGYTFGSGTRLTVV.

The rearrangement joins TRBV6-1 to TRBJ2-2. In germline, CDR1 is MNHNS, CDR2 SASEGT. CDR3 length: 15 residues. CDR3 residues: CASTRRFANTGELFF.

V is TRBV20-1 and J is TRBJ2-5; TCRdb outputs TRBD1, but without DNA this stays unchecked. The length of the CDR3 is 15 residues. CDR1 is DFQATT and CDR2 is SNEGSKA in the germline V gene (reference sequence). This CDR3 is CSAYSGTPTPETQYF.

The chain recombines TRBV7-9 with TRBJ2-3; TCRdb picks TRBD2, but there is no DNA to check that call. From germline, CDR1 is SEHNR and CDR2 FQNEAQ (reference sequence). CDR3 length equals 15 residues. The chain's CDR3 is CASLRGSGSTDTQYF.

The rearrangement joins TRBV5-1 to TRBJ2-1; absent DNA, TCRdb's TRBD2 call cannot be checked. CDR3 length: 14 residues. Germline V gene lookup returns CDR1 SGHRS and CDR2 YFSETQ. CDR3 sequence reads: CASRSGRGRNEQFF.

The chain has TRBV29-1 and TRBJ2-1; TCRdb picks TRBD1, but there is no DNA to check that call. The germline CDR1 and CDR2 sequences are SQVTM and ANQGSEA. CDR3 length: 16 residues. CDR3 region: CSAEDRPPPLIDEQFF.

The chain combines TRBV24-1 with TRBJ2-1; the D call of TRBD2 rests on TCRdb alone, since no DNA is present to check it. This CDR3 region has 17 residues. Per the germline V gene, CDR1 is KGHDR and CDR2 is SFDVKD. CDR3 residues: CATSDLSTSGGRDEQFF.

This chain connects TRBV29-1 to TRBJ2-1; checking the TCRdb D call of TRBD1 is not possible without DNA. There are 13 residues in the CDR3. In germline, CDR1 is SQVTM, CDR2 ANQGSEA. The CDR3: CSVDRVRGNEQFF.

The rearrangement links TRBV10-3 to TRBJ1-1; the TCRdb D gene call, TRBD1, has no DNA to confirm it. The CDR3 runs 13 residues. Per the germline V gene, CDR1 is ENHRY and CDR2 is SYGVKD. CDR3 loop: CAGRQGLNTEAFF.

The V gene is TRBV28, the J gene TRBJ2-1; the D call of TRBD2 rests on TCRdb alone, since no DNA is present to check it. CDR1 is MDHEN and CDR2 is SYDVKM in the germline V gene. This CDR3 is 16 amino acids long. CDR3 region: CASSQAGPSSYNEQFF.

J is TRBJ2-5 and V is TRBV18; TCRdb gives TRBD1 as the D gene, but with no DNA this cannot be confirmed. Germline V gene data show CDR1 as KGHSH and CDR2 as LQKENI. This CDR3 has 15 residues. The CDR3 reads CASSPQLGGGETQYF.

The chain links TRBV12-3 or TRBV12-4 to TRBJ2-5; the TRBD2 assignment by TCRdb is unverifiable without DNA. The CDR3 is made up of 15 amino acids. This chain's CDR3 is CASSGLAGGAGTQYF.

V is TRBV20-1 and J is TRBJ2-5. The CDR3 sequence is 12 residues long. Germline values: CDR1 DFQATT, CDR2 SNEGSKA (reference sequence). The CDR3 is CSRSRDQETQYF.

V usage is TRBV5-1 and J usage is TRBJ2-2; the D call of TRBD1 rests on TCRdb alone, since no DNA is present to check it. This CDR3 has 15 amino acids. The germline CDR1 and CDR2 sequences are SGHRS and YFSETQ. CDR3 residues: CASSLDRAGTGELFF. Full variable domain (remainder filled in from reference TRBV5-1 and TRBJ2-2): KAGVTQTPRYLIKTRGQQVTLSCSPISGHRSVSWYQQTPGQGLQFLFEYFSETQRNKGNFPGRFSGRQFSNSRSEMNVSTLELGDSALYLCASSLDRAGTGELFFGEGSRLTVL.

The chain has TRBV27 and TRBJ2-3; TCRdb selects TRBD2, and the lack of DNA leaves this call unchecked. CDR1 MNHEY and CDR2 SMNVEV come from the germline V gene (reference sequence). This CDR3 spans 15 amino acids. The chain's CDR3 is CASSWQAGVSDTQYF.

The chain has TRBV5-6 and TRBJ2-1. From germline, CDR1 is SGHDT and CDR2 YYEEEE. CDR3 length equals 13 residues. CDR3 residues: CASDGSSYNEQFF.

This sequence joins TRBV2 and TRBJ2-2. Germline CDR1 is SNHLY and CDR2 is FYNNEI. The CDR3 spans 14 residues. Here the CDR3 reads CASSVARGTGELFF. Together with reference TRBV2 and TRBJ2-2, the CDR3 gives the full variable domain: EPEVTQTPSHQVTQMGQEVILRCVPISNHLYFYWYRQILGQKVEFLVSFYNNEISEKSEIFDDQFSVERPDGSNFTLKIRSTKLEDSAMYFCASSVARGTGELFFGEGSRLTVL.

This chain joins TRBV5-1 and TRBJ2-3. This CDR3 has 15 residues. CDR1 and CDR2 from the germline V gene are SGHRS and YFSETQ. CDR3 protein: CASSLGATEADTQYF.